The clone carrying this T cell receptor (beta chain) was seen ten or more times. Its antigen is undetermined. This record belongs to a study of prognosis after radiotherapy for stage I lung cancer. Study-wide points: Any tumor specificity that the expanded TCR clones may have had was not determined.

Per the germline V gene, CDR1 is DFQATT and CDR2 is SNEGSKA (reference sequence). The V end lost 5 bases, the J end lost 5 bases, and 18 bases lay between the germline ends. The CDR3 runs to 14 residues. With two-round multiplex PCR, TCR beta CDR3 sequences were amplified from genomic DNA. Primers specific to each TRBV and TRBJ gene drove first-round PCR. Via MiXCR, TCRdb re-called the multiplex PCR reads, giving one row per CDR3 protein. The sample shows about 51,000 distinct CDR3 sequences, about 32% of them seen only once. Source: PBMCs, taken before or after stereotactic body radiation therapy (not recorded which). This chain joins TRBV20-1 and TRBJ1-1; D perhaps matches TRBD1 (5 bases). The receptor was isolated from a donor aged 50 or older with non-small cell lung cancer. The CDR3 coding sequence is TGCAGTGCTCCCAAGAGCGGGGCGGGGACTGAAGCTTTCTTT. It codes for CSAPKSGAGTEAFF.